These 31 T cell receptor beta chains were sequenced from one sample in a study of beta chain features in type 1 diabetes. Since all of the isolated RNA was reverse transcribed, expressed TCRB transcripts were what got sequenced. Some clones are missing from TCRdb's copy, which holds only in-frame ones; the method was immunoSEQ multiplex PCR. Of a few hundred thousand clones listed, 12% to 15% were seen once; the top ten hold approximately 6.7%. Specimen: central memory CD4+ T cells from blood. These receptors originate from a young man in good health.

CDR3 residues: CASSWDRANYGYTF. DNA for the CDR3: TGTGCCAGCAGTTGGGACAGAGCTAACTATGGCTACACCTTC. V usage is TRBV2 and J usage is TRBJ1-2, with TRBD1 identical over 7 bases. Per the germline V gene, CDR1 is SNHLY and CDR2 is FYNNEI. V trimming: 5 bases; J trimming: 0 bases; junction bases outside the gene matches: 3. This CDR3 has 14 residues.

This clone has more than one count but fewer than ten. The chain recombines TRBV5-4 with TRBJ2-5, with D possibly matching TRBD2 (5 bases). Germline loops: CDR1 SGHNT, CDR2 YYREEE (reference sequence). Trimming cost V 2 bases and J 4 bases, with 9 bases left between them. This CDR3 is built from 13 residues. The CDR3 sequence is CASSLGGLETQYF. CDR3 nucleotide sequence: TGTGCCAGCAGCTTAGGAGGCTTAGAGACCCAGTACTTC.

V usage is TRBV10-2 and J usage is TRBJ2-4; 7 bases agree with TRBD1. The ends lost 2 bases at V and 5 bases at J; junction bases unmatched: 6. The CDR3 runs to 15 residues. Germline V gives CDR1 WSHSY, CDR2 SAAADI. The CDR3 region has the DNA TGCGCCAGCAGTGAGAACGACAGGGTTCAAAACATTCAGTACTTC. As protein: CASSENDRVQNIQYF.

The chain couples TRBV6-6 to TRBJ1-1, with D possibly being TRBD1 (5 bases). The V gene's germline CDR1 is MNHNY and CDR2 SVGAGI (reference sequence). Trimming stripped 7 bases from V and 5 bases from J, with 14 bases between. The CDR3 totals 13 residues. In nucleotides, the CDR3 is TGTGCCAGCACTCCTCCGGGGCGTACTGAAGCTTTCTTT. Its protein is CASTPPGRTEAFF.

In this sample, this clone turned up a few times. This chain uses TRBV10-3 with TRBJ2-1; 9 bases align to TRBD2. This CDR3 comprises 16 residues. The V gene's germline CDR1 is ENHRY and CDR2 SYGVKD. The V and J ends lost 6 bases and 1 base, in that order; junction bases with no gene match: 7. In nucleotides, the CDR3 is TGTGCCATCAGCGATTCTAGCGGGATGTCCTACAATGAGCAGTTCTTC. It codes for CAISDSSGMSYNEQFF.

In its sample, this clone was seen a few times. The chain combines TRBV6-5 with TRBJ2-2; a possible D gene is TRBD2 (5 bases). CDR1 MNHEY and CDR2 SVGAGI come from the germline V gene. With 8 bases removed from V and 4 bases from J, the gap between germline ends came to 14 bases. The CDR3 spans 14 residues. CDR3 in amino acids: CASCSGDRTGELFF. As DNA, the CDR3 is TGTGCCAGCTGCTCCGGGGATCGCACCGGGGAGCTGTTTTTT.

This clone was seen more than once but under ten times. CDR3: CARRFPGTRSPGPTLAGIGYEQYV. For the CDR3, the DNA is TGTGCAAGGCGCTTCCCTGGGACCCGAAGCCCGGGACCCACCCTAGCCGGGATAGGCTACGAGCAGTACGTC. The chain carries TRBV12-2 and TRBJ2-7. TRBV12-2 is a recognized pseudogene. The CDR3 length is 24 residues.

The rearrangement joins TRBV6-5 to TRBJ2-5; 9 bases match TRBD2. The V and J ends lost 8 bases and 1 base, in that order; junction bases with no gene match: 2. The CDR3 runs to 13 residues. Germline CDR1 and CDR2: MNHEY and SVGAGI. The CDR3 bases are TGTGCCAGCCAGCGGGAGGTCCAAGAGACCCAGTACTTC. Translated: CASQREVQETQYF.

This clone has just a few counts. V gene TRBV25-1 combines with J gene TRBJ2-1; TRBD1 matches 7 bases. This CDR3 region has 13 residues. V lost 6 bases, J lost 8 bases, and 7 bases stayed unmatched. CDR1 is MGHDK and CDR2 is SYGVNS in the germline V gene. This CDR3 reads CASRATGKDEQFF. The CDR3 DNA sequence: TGTGCCAGCAGGGCGACAGGGAAGGATGAGCAGTTCTTC. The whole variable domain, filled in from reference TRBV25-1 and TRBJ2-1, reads EADIYQTPRYLVIGTGKKITLECSQTMGHDKMYWYQQDPGMELHLIHYSYGVNSTEKGDLSSESTVSRIRTEHFPLTLESARPSHTSQYLCASRATGKDEQFFGPGTRLTVL.

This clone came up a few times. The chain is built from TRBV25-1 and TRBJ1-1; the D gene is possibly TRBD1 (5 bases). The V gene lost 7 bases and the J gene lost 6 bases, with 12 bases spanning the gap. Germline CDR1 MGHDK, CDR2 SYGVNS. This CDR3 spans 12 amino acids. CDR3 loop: CASKPGSPEAFF. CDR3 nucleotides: TGTGCCAGCAAGCCAGGGAGCCCTGAAGCTTTCTTT.

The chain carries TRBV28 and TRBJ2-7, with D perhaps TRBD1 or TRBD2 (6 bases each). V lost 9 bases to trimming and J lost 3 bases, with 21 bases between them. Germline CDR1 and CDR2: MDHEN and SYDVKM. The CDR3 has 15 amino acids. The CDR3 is CASSSSGEDYYEQYV. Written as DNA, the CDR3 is TGTGCCAGTTCGTCGTCAGGGGAGGATTACTACGAGCAGTACGTC.

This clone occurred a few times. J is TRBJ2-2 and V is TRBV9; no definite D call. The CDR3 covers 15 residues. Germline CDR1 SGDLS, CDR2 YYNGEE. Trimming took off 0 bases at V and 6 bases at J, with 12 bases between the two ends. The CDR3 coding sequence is TGTGCCAGCAGCGTAGCTCCATCTCCGTCCGGGGAGCTGTTTTTT. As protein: CASSVAPSPSGELFF. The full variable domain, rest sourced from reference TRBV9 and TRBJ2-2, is DSGVTQTPKHLITATGQRVTLRCSPRSGDLSVYWYQQSLDQGLQFLIQYYNGEERAKGNILERFSAQQFPDLHSELNLSSLELGDSALYFCASSVAPSPSGELFFGEGSRLTVL.

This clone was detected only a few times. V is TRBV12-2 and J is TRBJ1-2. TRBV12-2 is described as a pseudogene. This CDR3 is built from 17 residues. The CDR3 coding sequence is TGTGCAAGTCGCCCCCTAAGGTTCGGACGCCGAATCTATGGCTACACCTTC. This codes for CASRPLRFGRRIYGYTF.

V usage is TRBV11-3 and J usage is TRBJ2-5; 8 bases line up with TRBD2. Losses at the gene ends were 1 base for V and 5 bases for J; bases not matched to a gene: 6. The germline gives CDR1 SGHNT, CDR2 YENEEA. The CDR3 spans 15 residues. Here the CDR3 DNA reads TGTGCCAGCAGCTTAGGGGCGGGAGGTGAGGAGACCCAGTACTTC. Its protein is CASSLGAGGEETQYF.

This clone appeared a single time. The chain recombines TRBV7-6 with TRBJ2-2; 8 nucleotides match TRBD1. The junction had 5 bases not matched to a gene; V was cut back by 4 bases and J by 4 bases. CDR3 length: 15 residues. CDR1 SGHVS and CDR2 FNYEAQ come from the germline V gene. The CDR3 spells CASSSRTGSTGELFF. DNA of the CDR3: TGTGCCAGCAGCTCACGGACAGGGAGCACCGGGGAGCTGTTTTTT.

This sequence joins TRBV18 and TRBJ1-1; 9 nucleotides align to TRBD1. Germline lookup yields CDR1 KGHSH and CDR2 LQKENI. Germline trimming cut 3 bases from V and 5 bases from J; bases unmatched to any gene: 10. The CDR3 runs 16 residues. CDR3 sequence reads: CASSPTGQGLSTEAFF. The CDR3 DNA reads TGTGCCAGCTCACCTACGGGACAGGGTTTATCGACTGAAGCTTTCTTT. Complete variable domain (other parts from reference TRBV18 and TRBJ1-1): NAGVMQNPRHLVRRRGQEARLRCSPMKGHSHVYWYRQLPEEGLKFMVYLQKENIIDESGMPKERFSAEFPKEGPSILRIQQVVRGDSAAYFCASSPTGQGLSTEAFFGQGTRLTVV.

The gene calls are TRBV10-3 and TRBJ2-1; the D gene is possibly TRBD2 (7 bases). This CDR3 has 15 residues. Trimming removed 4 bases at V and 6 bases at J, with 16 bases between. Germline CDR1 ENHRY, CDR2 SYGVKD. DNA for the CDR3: TGTGCCATCAGTGTCGCCCTGGGGGGGGCCAATGAGCAGTTCTTC. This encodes CAISVALGGANEQFF.

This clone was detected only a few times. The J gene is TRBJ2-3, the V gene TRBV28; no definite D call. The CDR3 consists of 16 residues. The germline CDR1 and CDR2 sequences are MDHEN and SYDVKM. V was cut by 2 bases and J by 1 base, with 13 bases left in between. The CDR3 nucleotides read TGTGCCAGCAGTTTAATCCCGCAGGCCGGCACAGATACGCAGTATTTT. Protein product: CASSLIPQAGTDTQYF. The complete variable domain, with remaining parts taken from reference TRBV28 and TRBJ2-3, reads DVKVTQSSRYLVKRTGEKVFLECVQDMDHENMFWYRQDPGLGLRLIYFSYDVKMKEKGDIPEGYSVSREKKERFSLILESASTNQTSMYLCASSLIPQAGTDTQYFGPGTRLTVL.

The CDR3, as DNA: TGTGCCAGCAGCGTAGATGGGACTCAGCCCCAGCATTTT. It is translated as CASSVDGTQPQHF. The chain uses TRBV9 and TRBJ1-5; D possibly corresponds to TRBD1 (5 bases). CDR1 and CDR2 from the germline V gene are SGDLS and YYNGEE. The CDR3 runs to 13 residues. Trimming cost V 0 bases and J 6 bases, with 7 bases left between them.

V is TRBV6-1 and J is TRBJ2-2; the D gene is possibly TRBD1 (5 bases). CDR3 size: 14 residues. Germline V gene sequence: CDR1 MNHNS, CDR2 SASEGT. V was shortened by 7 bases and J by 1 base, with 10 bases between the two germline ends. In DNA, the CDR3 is TGTGCCAGCACCCCTGGACAGAACACCGGGGAGCTGTTTTTT. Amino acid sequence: CASTPGQNTGELFF.

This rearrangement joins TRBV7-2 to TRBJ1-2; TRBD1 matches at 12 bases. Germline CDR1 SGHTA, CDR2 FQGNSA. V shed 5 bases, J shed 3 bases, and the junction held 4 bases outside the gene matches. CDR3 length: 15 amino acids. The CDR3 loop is CASSPGQGADYGYTF. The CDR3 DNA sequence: TGTGCCAGCAGCCCGGGACAGGGGGCGGACTATGGCTACACCTTC.

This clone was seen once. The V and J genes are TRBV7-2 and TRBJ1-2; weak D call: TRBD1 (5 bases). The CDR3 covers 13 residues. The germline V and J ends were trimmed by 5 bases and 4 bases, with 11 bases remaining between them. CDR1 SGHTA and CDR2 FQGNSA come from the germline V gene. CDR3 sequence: CASSPEGSYGYTF. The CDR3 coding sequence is TGTGCCAGCAGCCCGGAGGGGAGCTATGGCTACACCTTC.

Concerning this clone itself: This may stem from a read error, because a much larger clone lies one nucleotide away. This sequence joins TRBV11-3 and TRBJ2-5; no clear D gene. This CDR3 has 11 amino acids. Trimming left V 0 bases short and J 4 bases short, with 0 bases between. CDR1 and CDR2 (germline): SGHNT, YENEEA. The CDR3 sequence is CASSLEETQYF. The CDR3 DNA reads TGTGCCAGCAGCTTAGAAGAGACCCAGTACTTC. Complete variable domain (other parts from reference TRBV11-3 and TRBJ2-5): EAGVVQSPRYKIIEKKQPVAFWCNPISGHNTLYWYLQNLGQGPELLIRYENEEAVDDSQLPKDRFSAERLKGVDSTLKIQPAELGDSAVYLCASSLEETQYFGPGTRLLVL.

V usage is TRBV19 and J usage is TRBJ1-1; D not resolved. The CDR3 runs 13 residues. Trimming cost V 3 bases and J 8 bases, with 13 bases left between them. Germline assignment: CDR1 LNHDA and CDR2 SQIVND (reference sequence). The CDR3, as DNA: TGTGCCAGTAGTATTGACACGGGTTACGAAGCTTTCTTT. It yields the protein CASSIDTGYEAFF. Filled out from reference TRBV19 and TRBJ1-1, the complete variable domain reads DGGITQSPKYLFRKEGQNVTLSCEQNLNHDAMYWYRQDPGQGLRLIYYSQIVNDFQKGDIAEGYSVSREKKESFPLTVTSAQKNPTAFYLCASSIDTGYEAFFGQGTRLTVV.

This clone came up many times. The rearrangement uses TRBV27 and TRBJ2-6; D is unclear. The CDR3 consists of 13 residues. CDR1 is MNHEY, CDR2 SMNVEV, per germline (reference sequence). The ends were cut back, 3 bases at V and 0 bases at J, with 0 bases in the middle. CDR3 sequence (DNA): TGTGCCAGCAGTTTCTCTGGGGCCAACGTCCTGACTTTC. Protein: CASSFSGANVLTF.

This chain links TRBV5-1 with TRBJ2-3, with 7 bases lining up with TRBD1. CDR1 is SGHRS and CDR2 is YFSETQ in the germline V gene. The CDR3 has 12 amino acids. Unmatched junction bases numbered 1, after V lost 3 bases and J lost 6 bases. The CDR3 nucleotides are TGCGCCAGCAGCTCGGGACAGGATACGCAGTATTTT. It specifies CASSSGQDTQYF. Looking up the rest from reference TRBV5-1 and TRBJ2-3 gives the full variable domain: KAGVTQTPRYLIKTRGQQVTLSCSPISGHRSVSWYQQTPGQGLQFLFEYFSETQRNKGNFPGRFSGRQFSNSRSEMNVSTLELGDSALYLCASSSGQDTQYFGPGTRLTVL.

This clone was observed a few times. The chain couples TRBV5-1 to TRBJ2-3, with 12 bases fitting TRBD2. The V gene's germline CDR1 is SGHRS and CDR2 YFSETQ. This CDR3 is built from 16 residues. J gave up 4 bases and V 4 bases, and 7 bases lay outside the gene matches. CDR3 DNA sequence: TGCGCCAGCAGCCCGCTAGCGGGGGGGACTCCAGATACGCAGTATTTT. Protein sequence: CASSPLAGGTPDTQYF.

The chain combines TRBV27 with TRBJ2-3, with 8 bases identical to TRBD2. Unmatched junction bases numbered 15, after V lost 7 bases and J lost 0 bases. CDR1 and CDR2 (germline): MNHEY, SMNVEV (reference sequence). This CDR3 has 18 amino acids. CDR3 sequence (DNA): TGTGCCAGCACCGCCATCATGGGCGGGGGGACTAGCACAGATACGCAGTATTTT. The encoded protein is CASTAIMGGGTSTDTQYF.

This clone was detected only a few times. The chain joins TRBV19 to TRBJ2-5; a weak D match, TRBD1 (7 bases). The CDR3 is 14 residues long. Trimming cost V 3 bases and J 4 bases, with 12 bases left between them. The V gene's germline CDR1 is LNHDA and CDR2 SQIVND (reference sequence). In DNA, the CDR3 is TGTGCCAGTAGTATTGGTCAGGGGGGAGAGACCCAGTACTTC. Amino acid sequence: CASSIGQGGETQYF.

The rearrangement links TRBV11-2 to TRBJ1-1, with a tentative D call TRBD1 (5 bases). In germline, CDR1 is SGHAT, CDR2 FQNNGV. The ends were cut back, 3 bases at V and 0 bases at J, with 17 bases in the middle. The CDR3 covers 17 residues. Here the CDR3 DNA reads TGTGCCAGCAGCTTCCGGGTCCCGGGACCCCTGAACACTGAAGCTTTCTTT. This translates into CASSFRVPGPLNTEAFF.

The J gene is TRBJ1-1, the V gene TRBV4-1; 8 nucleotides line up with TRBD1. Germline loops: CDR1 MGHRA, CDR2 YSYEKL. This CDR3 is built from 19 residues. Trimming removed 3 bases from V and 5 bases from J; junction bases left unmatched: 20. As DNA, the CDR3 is TGCGCCAGCAGCCAGCGATTCCCCCTCTCCAGGGGGCGCCGGACTGAAGCTTTCTTT. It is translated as CASSQRFPLSRGRRTEAFF.